Reported below is one T cell receptor (beta chain). The method was immunoSEQ multiplex PCR; TCRdb's version includes in-frame clones alone and lacks a portion of them. Counted here are approximately 1.1 million clones, 75% to 80% occurring once; the ten biggest clones make up under 0.6%. The germline gives CDR1 SGHRS, CDR2 YFSETQ. CDR3 size: 14 residues. The V gene end was trimmed by 7 bases and the J gene end by 5 bases; junction bases not matched to a gene: 8. This sample stems from a study of shared clonotypes between healthy human individuals. The sample consisted of memory CD4+ T cells from PBMCs. Subset defined: CD45RA-negative fraction. The chain couples TRBV5-1 to TRBJ2-1; 8 bases agree with TRBD1. The origin of this receptor is a man aged 18-30 years in good health. Some clones in this sample may be carry-over from other donors' samples. The CDR3 here is CASGPGQENNEQFF. The CDR3 nucleotides are TGCGCCAGCGGTCCGGGACAGGAGAACAATGAGCAGTTCTTC.